This entry lists 21 T cell receptor beta chains sequenced from one sample in a study of PD-1 blockade in classical Hodgkin lymphoma. Here immunoSEQ multiplex PCR was the method, and the copy in TCRdb shows in-frame clones only, minus some. Seen here are roughly 150,000 clones, about four fifths observed once, and the top ten hold 9.2%. Patients all relapsed after autologous stem cell transplantation, and there was variation in brentuximab vedotin exposure. The material sequenced was peripheral blood mononuclear cells (PBMCs), taken before the second cycle of nivolumab. The receptors come from a human donor with classical Hodgkin lymphoma.

The chain has TRBV7-3 and TRBJ2-5; possible D gene TRBD2, 7 bases. The CDR3 has 14 residues. Germline CDR1 and CDR2: SGHTA and FQGTGA. V was cut by 5 bases and J by 5 bases, with 15 bases left in between. The CDR3 DNA is TGTGCCAGCAGCCCCTTGGGGGGGCGGGAGACCCAGTACTTC. It specifies CASSPLGGRETQYF.

This clone occurred once. J is TRBJ2-5 and V is TRBV28; the D call may be TRBD1 or TRBD2 (6 bases each). Trimming left V 9 bases short and J 4 bases short, with 12 bases between. Germline assignment: CDR1 MDHEN and CDR2 SYDVKM. The CDR3 runs 12 residues. CDR3 coding DNA: TGTGCCAGTGGGGGGCGCACAGAGACCCAGTACTTC. It specifies CASGGRTETQYF.

The chain is built from TRBV4-2 and TRBJ1-2; D perhaps matches TRBD1 (6 bases). CDR1 is LGHNA, CDR2 YNFKEQ, per germline. The CDR3 loop spans 15 amino acids. V was trimmed by 0 bases and J by 5 bases, leaving 13 bases between them. CDR3 sequence reads: CASSQDYTGRYGYTF. The CDR3 DNA reads as TGTGCCAGCAGCCAAGATTATACAGGGAGGTATGGCTACACCTTC.

The chain is built from TRBV2 and TRBJ2-7; 8 bases map to TRBD1. Germline CDR1 and CDR2: SNHLY and FYNNEI. Losses at the gene ends were 5 bases for V and 6 bases for J; bases not matched to a gene: 12. CDR3 length: 15 residues. The CDR3 loop is CASSLGQVIVGEQYF. The CDR3 bases are TGTGCCAGCAGTTTGGGACAGGTAATAGTAGGCGAGCAGTACTTC.

This clone showed up just a few times. The chain combines TRBV10-3 with TRBJ1-2; unclear D gene. V dropped 3 bases and J dropped 7 bases, with 15 bases sitting between them. The CDR3 consists of 14 residues. Germline CDR1 and CDR2: ENHRY and SYGVKD. CDR3 nucleotides: TGTGCCATCAGTGACCGCTATCTATCGCCTGGCTACACCTTC. It is translated as CAISDRYLSPGYTF.

The chain links TRBV5-6 to TRBJ2-1; perhaps D is TRBD1 or TRBD2 (6 bases each). Per the germline V gene, CDR1 is SGHDT and CDR2 is YYEEEE. Between the trimmed V and J ends, which lost 6 bases and 0 bases, there was a span of 10 bases. This CDR3 is built from 14 residues. CDR3 sequence: CASNRGPSYNEQFF. The CDR3 bases are TGTGCCAGCAATCGGGGGCCCTCCTACAATGAGCAGTTCTTC.

This clone has a handful of counts. In nucleotides, the CDR3 is TGTGCCAGCAGTTACTCGAAGTTAAACAAAAACATTCAGTACTTC. It yields the protein CASSYSKLNKNIQYF. The chain recombines TRBV6-6 with TRBJ2-4; D call uncertain. The CDR3 runs to 15 residues. V was pared by 0 bases and J by 3 bases, with 9 bases between. CDR1 MNHNY and CDR2 SVGAGI come from the germline V gene (reference sequence).

About this clone: The sample carries other DNA sequences with the same CDR3. V and J are TRBV6-5 and TRBJ2-3, with D unclear. Trimming removed 5 bases at V and 0 bases at J, with 6 bases between. From germline, CDR1 is MNHEY and CDR2 SVGAGI. The CDR3 has 13 residues. CDR3 DNA: TGTGCCAGCAGTACTCCAAGCACAGATACGCAGTATTTT. This sequence encodes CASSTPSTDTQYF.

The chain employs TRBV25-1 and TRBJ2-1, with 8 bases matching TRBD2. The CDR3 has 15 residues. The junction had 7 bases not matched to a gene; V was cut back by 3 bases and J by 6 bases. The germline gives CDR1 MGHDK, CDR2 SYGVNS. The CDR3 is CASSDSAGGVNEQFF. The CDR3 DNA reads TGTGCCAGCAGTGATTCTGCGGGAGGAGTCAATGAGCAGTTCTTC.

The chain recombines TRBV27 with TRBJ1-6; D not resolved. The CDR3 is made up of 10 amino acids. The ends were cut back, 9 bases at V and 7 bases at J, with 4 bases in the middle. Germline CDR1 reads MNHEY; CDR2 reads SMNVEV (reference sequence). DNA of the CDR3: TGTGCCAGGATAAATTCACCCCTCCACTTT. This codes for CARINSPLHF.

The rearrangement joins TRBV5-8 to TRBJ2-5; 7 positions match TRBD2. V gave up 4 bases and J gave up 4 bases; unmatched junction bases: 16. Germline CDR1 and CDR2: SGHTS and YDEGEE. CDR3 size: 17 residues. CDR3 coding DNA: TGTGCCAGCAGCCTGGCGTTGGGAAGGGAGGGGAGAGAGACCCAGTACTTC. Translation: CASSLALGREGRETQYF.

This sequence joins TRBV6-1 and TRBJ1-2; D is possibly TRBD1 (6 bases). The V end was cut by 2 bases, the J end by 7 bases, with 14 bases between. CDR1 and CDR2 from the germline V gene are MNHNS and SASEGT. CDR3 length: 14 amino acids. This chain's CDR3 is CASSENWTAGGYTF. The DNA of the CDR3 is TGTGCCAGCAGTGAAAACTGGACAGCCGGTGGCTACACCTTC.

The CDR3 reads CASSIAAGESYEQYF. CDR3 DNA sequence: TGTGCCAGTAGTATAGCGGCGGGAGAATCCTACGAGCAGTACTTC. The genes are TRBV19 and TRBJ2-7; TRBD2 matches 7 bases. CDR1 and CDR2 (germline): LNHDA, SQIVND (reference sequence). The CDR3 is 15 residues long. Losses at the gene ends were 1 base for V and 1 base for J; bases not matched to a gene: 4.

This clone has just one count. This chain links TRBV5-6 with TRBJ2-1, with D unresolved. The ends were cut back, 2 bases at V and 7 bases at J, with 7 bases in the middle. The CDR3 length is 12 residues. The germline V gene encodes CDR1 SGHDT and CDR2 YYEEEE. CDR3 protein: CASSFLLNEQFF. CDR3 nucleotide sequence: TGTGCCAGCAGCTTTTTACTAAATGAGCAGTTCTTC.

This sequence joins TRBV11-2 and TRBJ2-2; D uncertain. The CDR3 covers 15 residues. Germline values: CDR1 SGHAT, CDR2 FQNNGV. V was pared by 3 bases and J by 2 bases, with 10 bases between. Here the CDR3 DNA reads TGTGCCAGCAGCTTCCGACGGGTCAACACCGGGGAGCTGTTTTTT. Translation gives CASSFRRVNTGELFF. Looking up the rest from reference TRBV11-2 and TRBJ2-2 gives the full variable domain: EAGVAQSPRYKIIEKRQSVAFWCNPISGHATLYWYQQILGQGPKLLIQFQNNGVVDDSQLPKDRFSAERLKGVDSTLKIQPAKLEDSAVYLCASSFRRVNTGELFFGEGSRLTVL.

The J gene is TRBJ2-3, the V gene TRBV7-2; 14 nucleotides agree with TRBD2. This CDR3 contains 15 residues. V shed 5 bases and J 6 bases; nucleotides not matched to a gene: 4. Germline V gene data show CDR1 as SGHTA and CDR2 as FQGNSA. The CDR3 DNA is TGTGCCAGCAGCAGACTAGCGGGAGGGCCGGATACGCAGTATTTT. The encoded protein is CASSRLAGGPDTQYF.

The gene calls are TRBV7-2 and TRBJ2-7; TRBD1 aligns across 10 bases. V was clipped by 7 bases and J by 2 bases; unmatched bases: 5. Looked up from germline, CDR1 is SGHTA and CDR2 is FQGNSA. The CDR3 extends over 14 amino acids. This CDR3 reads CASTKGTGAYEQYF. The CDR3 DNA sequence: TGTGCCAGCACCAAGGGGACAGGGGCCTACGAGCAGTACTTC.

The chain combines TRBV10-3 with TRBJ1-2; TRBD1 aligns across 11 bases. V lost 6 bases and J lost 3; bases outside the gene matches: 6. The CDR3 has 15 residues. Germline CDR1 reads ENHRY; CDR2 reads SYGVKD. The CDR3 is CAIRDRGLGYYGYTF. DNA for the CDR3: TGTGCCATCAGGGACAGGGGGCTGGGATACTATGGCTACACCTTC.

The chain couples TRBV19 to TRBJ2-2; no reliable D call. This CDR3 is 17 amino acids long. The V gene's germline CDR1 is LNHDA and CDR2 SQIVND (reference sequence). V lost 5 bases and J lost 6, with 22 bases in between. DNA for the CDR3: TGTGCCAGTAGTTTTGGAGTTCAGAACTTGGGTCCCGGGGAGCTGTTTTTT. Protein: CASSFGVQNLGPGELFF.

This clone was seen only a few times. This rearrangement joins TRBV7-3 to TRBJ2-6; tentative D call: TRBD1 (6 bases). The ends were cut back, 1 base at V and 4 bases at J, with 17 bases in the middle. The length of the CDR3 is 18 residues. Germline values: CDR1 SGHTA, CDR2 FQGTGA. The DNA of the CDR3 is TGTGCCAGCAGCTTAAGACCGAACAGGGTGGCCGGGGCCAACGTCCTGACTTTC. Its translation is CASSLRPNRVAGANVLTF. The entire variable domain, with the rest obtained from reference TRBV7-3 and TRBJ2-6, is as follows: GAGVSQTPSNKVTEKGKYVELRCDPISGHTALYWYRQSLGQGPEFLIYFQGTGAADDSGLPNDRFFAVRPEGSVSTLKIQRTERGDSAVYLCASSLRPNRVAGANVLTFGAGSRLTVL.

DNA for the CDR3: TGTGCCAGCACAACCCACCCTGGAAACACCATATATTTT. Protein sequence: CASTTHPGNTIYF. The chain uses TRBV2 and TRBJ1-3; D gene uncertain. Trimming took 7 bases from V and 2 from J, leaving 9 bases between them. This CDR3 is 13 amino acids long. CDR1 is SNHLY and CDR2 is FYNNEI in the germline V gene.